Each of the 2 T cell receptor delta chains below was sequenced from the same sample in a study of delta chains in infants with herpesvirus infections. Gamma-chain- and delta-chain-specific primers converted PBMC RNA into TCR cDNA. TCRdb re-called the RT-PCR reads through CATT. The sample lists some 830 delta-chain clones; about a third were seen once. Sample: peripheral blood, taken at time point 1 of longitudinal follow-up. Receptor source: a human donor who was a Ugandan infant, either HIV-exposed or HIV-unexposed (not recorded which).

The V and J genes are TRDV2 and TRDJ2; 11 bases agree with TRDD3. CDR1 is GEAIGNYY, CDR2 EKD, per germline. The CDR3 consists of 17 residues. The ends lost 4 bases at V and 1 base at J; junction bases unmatched: 7. The CDR3 is CACDPLGDTGLTAQLFF. In DNA form, the CDR3 reads TGTGCCTGTGATCCCCTGGGGGATACCGGTTTGACAGCACAACTCTTCTTT.

This clone is medium-sized by share. This chain links TRDV1 with TRDJ1; 13 bases are a match to TRDD3. J was trimmed by 4 bases and V by 9 bases; bases with no gene match: 8. Per the germline V gene, CDR1 is TSWWSYY and CDR2 is QGS. CDR3 length: 15 amino acids. The CDR3 nucleotides read TGTGCTCTGTGCACTGGGGGATACGCGAGCGATAAACTCATCTTT. This gives the protein CALCTGGYASDKLIF.